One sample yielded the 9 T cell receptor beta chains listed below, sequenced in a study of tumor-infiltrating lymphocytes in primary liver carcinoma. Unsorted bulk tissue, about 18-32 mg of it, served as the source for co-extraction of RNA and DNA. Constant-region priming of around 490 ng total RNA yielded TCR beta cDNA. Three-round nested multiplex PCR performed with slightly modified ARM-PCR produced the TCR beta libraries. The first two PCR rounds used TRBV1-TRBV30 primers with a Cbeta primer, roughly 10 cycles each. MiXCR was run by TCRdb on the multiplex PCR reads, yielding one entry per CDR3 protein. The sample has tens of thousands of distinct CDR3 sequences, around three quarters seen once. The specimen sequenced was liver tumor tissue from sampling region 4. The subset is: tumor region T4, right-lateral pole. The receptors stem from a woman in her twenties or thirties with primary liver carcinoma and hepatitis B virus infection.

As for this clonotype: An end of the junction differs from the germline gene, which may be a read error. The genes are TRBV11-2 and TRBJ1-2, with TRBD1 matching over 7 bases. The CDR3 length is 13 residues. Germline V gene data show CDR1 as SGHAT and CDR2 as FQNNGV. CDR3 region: CTSTQGGGGSYTF. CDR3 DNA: TGTACCAGTACTCAGGGGGGGGGTGGAAGCTACACCTTC.

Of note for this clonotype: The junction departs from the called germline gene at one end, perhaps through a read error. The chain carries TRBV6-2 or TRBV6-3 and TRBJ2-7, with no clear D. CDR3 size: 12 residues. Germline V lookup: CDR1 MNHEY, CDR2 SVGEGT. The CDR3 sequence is CASNRSAYKQHF. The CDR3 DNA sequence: TGTGCCAGCAACCGCTCAGCCTACAAGCAGCACTTC.

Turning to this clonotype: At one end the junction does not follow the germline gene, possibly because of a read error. The CDR3 region is CASSQGPPRETNSPLHF. In nucleotides, the CDR3 is TGTGCCAGCAGCCAAGGCCCCCCCCGGGAGACTAATTCTCCCCTCCACTTT. The V and J genes are TRBV4-1 and TRBJ1-6, with D hard to call. The germline CDR1 and CDR2 sequences are MGHRA and YSYEKL. The CDR3 extends over 17 amino acids.

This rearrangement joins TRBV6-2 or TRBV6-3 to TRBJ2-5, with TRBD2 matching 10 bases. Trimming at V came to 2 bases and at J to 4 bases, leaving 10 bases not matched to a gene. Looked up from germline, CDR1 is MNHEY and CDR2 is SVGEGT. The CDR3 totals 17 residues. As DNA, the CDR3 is TGTGCCAGCAGTTACGGGGGGCTAGCGGGAGCTTTAGAGACCCAGTACTTC. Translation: CASSYGGLAGALETQYF.

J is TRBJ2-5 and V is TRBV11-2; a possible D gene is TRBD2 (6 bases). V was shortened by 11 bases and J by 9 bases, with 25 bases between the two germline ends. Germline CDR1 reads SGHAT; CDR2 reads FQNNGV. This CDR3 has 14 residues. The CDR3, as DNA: TGTGCCTGTAGGTCCCCGAGGAGCTGGGAGGCCCAGTACTTC. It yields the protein CACRSPRSWEAQYF.

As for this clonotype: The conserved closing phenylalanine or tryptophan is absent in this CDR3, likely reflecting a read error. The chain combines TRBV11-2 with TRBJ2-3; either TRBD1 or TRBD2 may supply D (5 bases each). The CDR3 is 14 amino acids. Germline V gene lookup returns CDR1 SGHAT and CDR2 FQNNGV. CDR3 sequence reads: CTNTLTGRTDTQYL. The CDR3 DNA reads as TGTACCAACACCCTGACGGGGCGCACAGATACGCAGTATTTA.

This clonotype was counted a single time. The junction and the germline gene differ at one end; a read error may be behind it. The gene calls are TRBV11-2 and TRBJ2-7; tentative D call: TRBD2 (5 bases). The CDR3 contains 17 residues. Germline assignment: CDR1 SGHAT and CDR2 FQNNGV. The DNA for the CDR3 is TGTGTCACCAGCTTAGGAGGTACAGCTTTGAGCTCCTACGAGGAGTACTTC. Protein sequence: CVTSLGGTALSSYEEYF.

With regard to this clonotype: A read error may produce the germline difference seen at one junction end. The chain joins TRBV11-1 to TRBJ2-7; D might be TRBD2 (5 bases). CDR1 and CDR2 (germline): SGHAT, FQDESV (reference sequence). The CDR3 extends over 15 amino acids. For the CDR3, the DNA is TGTGCCAGCAGCCCCCGGGAATCCCGTTTCTACGAGCAATACTTC. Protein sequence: CASSPRESRFYEQYF. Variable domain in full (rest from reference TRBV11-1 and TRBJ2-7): EAEVAQSPRYKITEKSQAVAFWCDPISGHATLYWYRQILGQGPELLVQFQDESVVDDSQLPKDRFSAERLKGVDSTLKIQPAELGDSAMYLCASSPRESRFYEQYFGPGTRLTVT.

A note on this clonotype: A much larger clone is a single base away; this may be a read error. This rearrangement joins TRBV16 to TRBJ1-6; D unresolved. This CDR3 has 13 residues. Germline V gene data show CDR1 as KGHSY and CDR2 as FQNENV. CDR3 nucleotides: TGTGCCAGCAACCAATCCCATAATTCACTCCTCCACTTT. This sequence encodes CASNQSHNSLLHF.